This passage covers 22 T cell receptor beta chains from one sample sequenced in a study of tumor-infiltrating lymphocytes in oesophageal squamous cell carcinoma. One entry per CDR3 protein, called by TCRdb with MiXCR from the PCR reads. Of 9,500 to 15,000 distinct CDR3 sequences listed, 50% to 65% were seen once; the top ten hold about 30%. The specimen sequenced was esophageal tumor tissue. Receptors originate from a female donor with esophageal squamous cell carcinoma.

As concerns this clonotype: A read error may produce the germline difference seen at one junction end. V is TRBV6-1 and J is TRBJ2-4; TRBD2 might be the D (6 bases). With the DNA end fitting TRBJ2-5 better, the J assignment may be wrong. Germline lookup yields CDR1 MNHNS and CDR2 SASEGT. The CDR3 covers 13 residues. This CDR3 is CGSSRREIETQYF. CDR3 bases: TGTGGCAGCAGTCGCCGGGAGATAGAGACCCAGTACTTC.

This clonotype has more than one count but fewer than ten. V gene TRBV11-3 combines with J gene TRBJ2-5, with 14 bases matching TRBD2. The last part of the DNA fits TRBJ2-1 better; the J call may be wrong. Germline loops: CDR1 SGHNT, CDR2 YENEEA. The CDR3 has 18 amino acids. CDR3 sequence: CASSSFGLAGGGDNEQFF. DNA of the CDR3: TGTGCCAGCAGCTCCTTTGGACTAGCGGGAGGAGGAGACAATGAGCAGTTCTTC.

This clonotype turned up a few times. The chain links TRBV7-8 to TRBJ2-1; TRBD2 aligns across 7 bases. The junction had 16 bases not matched to a gene; V was cut back by 4 bases and J by 7 bases. This CDR3 contains 17 residues. Germline loops: CDR1 SGHVS, CDR2 FQNEAQ. DNA of the CDR3: TGTGCCAGCAGCTCTAGGGGCACGCCTAGCGGAGGGAATGAGCAGTTCTTC. It codes for CASSSRGTPSGGNEQFF.

This clonotype has just a few counts. CDR3 DNA sequence: TGTGCCAGCAGCTTACGGGGGGGAACCTACGAGCAGTACTTC. Protein sequence: CASSLRGGTYEQYF. The rearrangement links TRBV7-2 to TRBJ2-1; 8 nucleotides line up with TRBD2. The DNA end favors TRBJ2-7, so the J call may be wrong. The CDR3 consists of 14 residues. Germline-derived CDR1 and CDR2 are SGHTA and FQGNSA.

V and J are TRBV6-6 and TRBJ2-5; TRBD2 is a possible D gene (6 bases). This CDR3 comprises 14 residues. V lost 5 bases, J lost 13 bases, and 23 bases lay in between. From germline, CDR1 is MNHNY and CDR2 SVGAGI (reference sequence). The CDR3: CASSQPGDPYELYF. Here the CDR3 DNA reads TGTGCCAGCAGTCAACCGGGAGATCCCTACGAGCTGTACTTC.

The J gene is TRBJ2-5, the V gene TRBV7-9; D not resolved. TRBJ2-7 matches the DNA end more closely, so the J call is doubtful. Germline lookup yields CDR1 SEHNR and CDR2 FQNEAQ (reference sequence). The CDR3 consists of 15 residues. The CDR3 nucleotides read TGTGCCAGCAGCTTAGGTTGGCCGTCTAAGAACGAGCAGTACTTC. Protein: CASSLGWPSKNEQYF.

As for this clonotype: The conserved phenylalanine or tryptophan is not found at the CDR3 terminus, so this likely reflects a read error. The DNA is left out, because the CDR3 cannot be placed on it with certainty; the CDR3 is given as TCRdb lists it. This chain joins TRBV7-6 and TRBJ2-5; the DNA was not used to check the table's D call, TRBD1. From its first to its last residue, the CDR3 has 17 amino acids. Germline CDR1 and CDR2: SGHVS and FNYEAQ. CDR3 sequence: CASGQGGNYGYTFGSAP.

V usage is TRBV7-2 and J usage is TRBJ2-5; 7 nucleotides line up with TRBD1. The ends lost 1 base at V and 5 bases at J; junction bases unmatched: 7. This CDR3 is 15 amino acids long. Germline CDR1 SGHTA, CDR2 FQGNSA. Here the CDR3 DNA reads TGTGCCAGCAGCTTAGGGCCAGGGGGTCCGGAGACCCAGTACTTC. This translates into CASSLGPGGPETQYF.

This sequence joins TRBV7-1 and TRBJ2-1, with 13 nucleotides matching TRBD2. The DNA end favors TRBJ2-7, so the J call may be wrong. TRBV7-1 is known as an ORF, though its function is uncertain. This CDR3 is 16 amino acids long. CDR3 DNA sequence: TGTGCCAGCAGCTGGATGGGACTAGCGGGGACATACGAGCAGTACTTC. This encodes CASSWMGLAGTYEQYF.

This chain joins TRBV12-3 or TRBV12-4 and TRBJ2-1; D ambiguous. The J call could be wrong; TRBJ1-2 is a better fit for the DNA end. The CDR3 loop spans 12 amino acids. The chain's CDR3 is CASSLYLLGYTF. The CDR3 coding sequence is TGTGCCAGCAGTTTATACCTACTCGGCTACACCTTC.

The gene calls are TRBV7-2 and TRBJ2-5; D gene ambiguous. Trimming removed 2 bases at V and 5 bases at J, with 6 bases between. There are 12 residues in the CDR3. Germline V CDR1 and CDR2: SGHTA, FQGNSA. The CDR3: CASSLMLETQYF. The CDR3 DNA follows: TGTGCCAGCAGCTTAATGTTGGAGACCCAGTACTTC.

This clonotype was recorded many times. Without the conserved terminal phenylalanine or tryptophan, this CDR3 likely stems from a read error. Because the CDR3's place on the DNA is in doubt, the DNA is left out and the CDR3 is given as listed by TCRdb. The genes are TRBV7-7 and TRBJ2-7; TRBD1, as called in the table, went unchecked against the DNA. CDR1 is SSHAT and CDR2 is FNYEAQ in the germline V gene (reference sequence). The CDR3 spans 16 residues, counting both ends. CDR3 sequence: CASSIEQGHYGYTFGS.

This clonotype was picked up a small number of times. V and J are TRBV7-8 and TRBJ2-5, with TRBD2 identical over 8 bases. V gave up 8 bases and J gave up 4 bases; unmatched junction bases: 15. The CDR3 totals 16 residues. The germline V gene has CDR1 SGHVS and CDR2 FQNEAQ. CDR3 nucleotide sequence: TGTGCCAGCGCTCAAATCCCTCTCAGCGGGAGAGAGACCCAGTACTTC. Amino acids: CASAQIPLSGRETQYF.

This clonotype was detected a few times. The V gene is TRBV7-2, the J gene TRBJ2-5; D is possibly TRBD2 (6 bases). There are 14 residues in the CDR3. V lost 5 bases and J lost 5, with 15 bases in between. The germline gives CDR1 SGHTA, CDR2 FQGNSA. CDR3 in DNA: TGTGCCAGCAGCCCCCCCCTAGCGCGGGAGACCCAGTACTTC. Encoded protein: CASSPPLARETQYF. Variable domain in full (rest from reference TRBV7-2 and TRBJ2-5): GAGVSQSPSNKVTEKGKDVELRCDPISGHTALYWYRQSLGQGLEFLIYFQGNSAPDKSGLPSDRFSAERTGGSVSTLTIQRTQQEDSAVYLCASSPPLARETQYFGPGTRLLVL.

This chain links TRBV7-2 with TRBJ2-6, with 8 bases matching TRBD1. The better agreement between TRBJ2-7 and the DNA end casts doubt on the J call. The CDR3 consists of 15 residues. CDR1 is SGHTA and CDR2 is FQGNSA in the germline V gene. The CDR3 DNA follows: TGTGCCAGCAGCTTAGGTGCGGGACAGGCCTACGAGCAGTACTTC. Amino acids: CASSLGAGQAYEQYF.

This clonotype was seen at least ten times. The chain is built from TRBV29-1 and TRBJ2-1, with 10 positions matching TRBD2. There are 16 residues in the CDR3. The V gene end was trimmed by 4 bases and the J gene end by 5 bases; junction bases not matched to a gene: 11. CDR1 and CDR2 (germline): SQVTM, ANQGSEA. CDR3: CSVGGTLAGANNEQFF. The CDR3 DNA reads TGCAGCGTTGGAGGTACCCTAGCGGGAGCGAACAATGAGCAGTTCTTC.

The V and J genes are TRBV7-6 and TRBJ2-5; unclear D gene. The end of the DNA aligns better with TRBJ2-7, so the J call may be wrong. Germline CDR1 and CDR2: SGHVS and FNYEAQ. The CDR3 spans 13 residues. CDR3 amino acids: CASSMISSNEQYF. As DNA, the CDR3 is TGTGCCAGCAGCATGATCTCCAGTAACGAGCAGTACTTC.

This clonotype rates as large. The chain couples TRBV27 to TRBJ2-1, with 8 bases aligning to TRBD1. Germline-derived CDR1 and CDR2 are MNHEY and SMNVEV (reference sequence). V trimming: 5 bases; J trimming: 5 bases; junction bases outside the gene matches: 14. This CDR3 comprises 17 residues. The CDR3 loop is CASSLGDRPGINNEQFF. CDR3 coding DNA: TGTGCCAGCAGTCTGGGGGACAGGCCGGGAATCAACAATGAGCAGTTCTTC.

On this clonotype: A much larger clonotype is one base distant, so this may be a read error. This chain links TRBV28 with TRBJ1-5; D is ambiguous. Trimming pared 10 bases from V and 6 bases from J, leaving 19 bases between. In germline, CDR1 is MDHEN, CDR2 SYDVKM. The CDR3 contains 14 residues. CDR3 in amino acids: CATDLRRLSQPQHF. In DNA, the CDR3 is TGTGCCACCGACCTTAGGCGGCTTAGTCAGCCCCAGCATTTT. The complete variable domain, with remaining parts taken from reference TRBV28 and TRBJ1-5, reads DVKVTQSSRYLVKRTGEKVFLECVQDMDHENMFWYRQDPGLGLRLIYFSYDVKMKEKGDIPEGYSVSREKKERFSLILESASTNQTSMYLCATDLRRLSQPQHFGDGTRLSIL.

This CDR3 reads CASSFGAIQETQYF. The CDR3, as DNA: TGTGCCAGCAGCTTCGGGGCCATACAAGAGACCCAGTACTTC. This chain connects TRBV7-6 to TRBJ2-3, with D possibly being TRBD1 or TRBD2 (5 bases each). The tail of the sequence fits TRBJ2-5 better, so the J call may be wrong. CDR1 and CDR2 from the germline V gene are SGHVS and FNYEAQ. The CDR3 covers 14 residues.

This chain uses TRBV7-6 with TRBJ2-1; weak D call: TRBD2 (6 bases). The J call may be mistaken, given a closer DNA end match to TRBJ2-7. The CDR3 extends over 15 amino acids. The germline gives CDR1 SGHVS, CDR2 FNYEAQ. This CDR3 is CASSFLLGRHNEQYF. The CDR3 bases are TGTGCCAGCAGCTTTCTGCTCGGGAGACACAACGAGCAGTACTTC.

This clonotype was found a few times. V gene TRBV7-4 combines with J gene TRBJ2-3; 7 bases fit TRBD1. The CDR3 extends over 15 amino acids. After removal of 5 bases from V and 1 base from J, the junction contained 6 bases not matched to a gene. Looked up from germline, CDR1 is SGHVT and CDR2 is SQSDAQ. The chain's CDR3 is CASSPRQGGTDTQYF. CDR3 bases: TGTGCCAGCAGCCCCAGACAGGGAGGCACAGATACGCAGTATTTT.